A selection of T cell receptor beta chains follows, all from one sample in a study of metastatic and nonmetastatic thyroid tumors. TCRdb used MiXCR to call clones anew from the PCR reads. This table holds tens of thousands of clones, 15% to 20% found once. The sequencing input was blood. These TCRs come from a female donor with papillary thyroid cancer or a benign thyroid nodule (not recorded which). Some clones in this sample may be carry-over from other donors' samples. Each CDR3 is given with its conserved first and last residue. D genes are given only for firm matches. Size tells how often a clone was seen (once, few, many) or the class of an expanded clone, and some rows leave it out.

CASSLEGQGIDEQFF	TGCGCCAGCAGCTTGGAGGGACAGGGTATCGATGAGCAGTTCTTC	TRBJ2-1	TRBD1	many	TRBV5-1
CSAPGGTTGGTQYF	TGCAGTGCTCCTGGCGGGACTACCGGGGGGACCCAGTACTTC	TRBJ2-5	TRBD2	NA	TRBV20-1
CASSSGSGPTPYEQYF	TGTGCCAGCAGTTCCGGGTCGGGACCGACGCCTTACGAGCAGTACTTC	TRBJ2-7	NA	few	TRBV27
CATGTGGNTEAFF	TGCGCCACCGGGACAGGGGGGAACACTGAAGCTTTCTTT	TRBJ1-1	TRBD1	many	TRBV5-1
CASSQDGQGAFSYGYTF	TGCGCCAGCAGCCAAGATGGGCAGGGGGCATTCTCTTATGGCTACACCTTC	TRBJ1-2	TRBD1	NA	TRBV4-3
CATSRAQGMNTEAFF	TGTGCCACCAGCAGAGCACAGGGAATGAACACTGAAGCTTTCTTT	TRBJ1-1	NA	many	TRBV15
CASSLMGRGQYGYTF	TGTGCCAGCAGTTTAATGGGCAGGGGGCAATATGGCTACACCTTC	TRBJ1-2	TRBD1	few	TRBV12-3/TRBV12-4
CASRTGTGYSPYNSPLHF	TGTGCCAGCAGAACCGGGACAGGGTACTCTCCTTATAATTCACCCCTCCACTTT	TRBJ1-6	TRBD1	few	TRBV28
CASSLDGESSYNEQFF	TGTGCCAGCAGCTTAGATGGCGAGAGCTCCTACAATGAGCAGTTCTTC	TRBJ2-1	NA	many	TRBV11-2
CASIPGTTQYGYTF	TGTGCCAGCATCCCCGGCACGACCCAGTATGGCTACACCTTC	TRBJ1-2	NA	NA	TRBV6-1
CASRKNRGTGELFF	TGTGCCAGCAGAAAAAACAGGGGAACCGGGGAGCTGTTTTTT	TRBJ2-2	TRBD1	NA	TRBV7-8
CASSRGPLLTDTQYF	TGTGCCAGCAGTCGCGGACCCTTGCTCACAGATACGCAGTATTTT	TRBJ2-3	NA	many	TRBV5-5
CASMGDDRSEQYF	TGTGCCAGCATGGGGGACGACCGCTCCGAGCAGTACTTC	TRBJ2-7	NA	NA	TRBV5-4
CASSLGTENTEAFF	TGCGCCAGCAGTTTGGGGACGGAGAACACTGAAGCTTTCTTT	TRBJ1-1	NA	many	TRBV5-1
CSASLAERAYEQYF	TGCAGTGCGTCCCTAGCGGAGAGGGCCTACGAGCAGTACTTC	TRBJ2-7	TRBD2	NA	TRBV20-1
CASSEEKIWGNEQFF	TGTGCCAGCAGTGAAGAGAAGATATGGGGCAATGAGCAGTTCTTC	TRBJ2-1	NA	many	TRBV6-1
CASSPRGQGRGGNIQYF	TGTGCCAGCAGCCCCAGAGGACAGGGGAGGGGCGGAAACATTCAGTACTTC	TRBJ2-4	TRBD1	NA	TRBV9
CASSVLAGPWDEQFF	TGTGCCAGTAGTGTATTAGCGGGACCGTGGGATGAGCAGTTCTTC	TRBJ2-1	TRBD2	many	TRBV19
CASSEEGGSEAFF	TGTGCCAGCAGTGAGGAAGGGGGCTCTGAAGCTTTCTTT	TRBJ1-1	TRBD1	many	TRBV2
CASSPGTDHQETQYF	TGTGCCAGTAGTCCCGGGACAGATCACCAAGAGACCCAGTACTTC	TRBJ2-5	TRBD1	many	TRBV19
CASSLEGLNEQFF	TGTGCCAGCAGCTTGGAGGGTCTCAATGAGCAGTTCTTC	TRBJ2-1	NA	NA	TRBV7-3
CAGTGGTYEQYF	TGTGCCGGGACAGGGGGTACGTACGAGCAGTACTTC	TRBJ2-7	TRBD1	NA	TRBV30
CASAPGQINTGELFF	TGTGCCAGCGCCCCGGGACAGATTAACACCGGGGAGCTGTTTTTT	TRBJ2-2	TRBD1	many	TRBV10-3
CASSYTSGSYEQYF	TGCGCCAGCAGCTATACTAGCGGGAGCTACGAGCAGTACTTC	TRBJ2-7	TRBD2	many	TRBV5-1
CASSPPLGGDSPLHF	TGTGCCAGCTCACCACCTCTCGGTGGGGATTCACCCCTCCACTTT	TRBJ1-6	NA	many	TRBV18
CASSHRWSTDTQYF	TGTGCCAGCAGCCACCGATGGAGCACAGATACGCAGTATTTT	TRBJ2-3	NA	many	TRBV5-4
CSARDGVTGGPYEQYF	TGCAGTGCTAGAGATGGCGTGACAGGGGGCCCCTACGAGCAGTACTTC	TRBJ2-7	TRBD1	many	TRBV20-1
CASSYSGQDSGETQYF	TGTGCCAGCAGTTACTCAGGACAGGATTCCGGGGAGACCCAGTACTTC	TRBJ2-5	TRBD1	many	TRBV6-5
CAARTGSTEAFF	TGTGCCGCCCGGACAGGATCCACTGAAGCTTTCTTT	TRBJ1-1	TRBD1	many	TRBV6-1
CASRDGLADYNEQFF	TGTGCCAGCAGGGACGGACTAGCAGACTACAATGAGCAGTTCTTC	TRBJ2-1	TRBD2	many	TRBV6-2/TRBV6-3
CASSVAYRGDTQYF	TGTGCCAGCAGCGTAGCCTACAGGGGAGATACGCAGTATTTT	TRBJ2-3	TRBD1	many	TRBV9